The 3 T cell receptor beta chains listed next were all sequenced from one sample in a study of CD8+CD57+ T cells in acquired aplastic anemia. TCR beta VDJ combinations and CDR3 sequences were profiled from genomic DNA. TCRdb itself ran the reads through MiXCR, one entry per CDR3 protein. The table shows 100,000 to 150,000 distinct CDR3 sequences, with roughly two fifths occurring only once. The sample taken for sequencing was sorted CD4+, CD8+, or CD8+CD57+ T cells (not recorded which) from PBMCs. These receptors all stem from a human donor in good health, serving as a control.

The chain's CDR3 is CAVRTVPDYGYTF. The CDR3 bases are TGTGCCGTAAGAACGGTCCCTGACTATGGCTACACCTTC. The V call is TRBV7-2, the J call TRBJ1-2; D unclear. V shed 11 bases and J shed 3 bases, with 16 bases lying between them. Per the germline V gene, CDR1 is SGHTA and CDR2 is FQGNSA. The CDR3 contains 13 residues.

In this sample, this clonotype turned up a few times. This chain joins TRBV6-1 and TRBJ1-6, with 11 bases that match TRBD1. Germline V gives CDR1 MNHNS, CDR2 SASEGT. The CDR3 extends over 16 amino acids. V shed 6 bases, J shed 8 bases, and the junction held 9 bases outside the gene matches. CDR3 in DNA: TGTGCCAGCAGGTTTTTTATGGGACAGGGGGATTCACCCCTCCACTTT. It codes for CASRFFMGQGDSPLHF.

This clonotype was seen repeatedly, ten times or more. J is TRBJ2-1 and V is TRBV20-1; 8 bases agree with TRBD2. V was clipped by 6 bases and J by 8 bases; unmatched bases: 12. Germline V gives CDR1 DFQATT, CDR2 SNEGSKA (reference sequence). The CDR3 sequence is 14 residues long. Written as DNA, the CDR3 is TGCAGTGCGGTAGCGGGGACCGCCAGGGATGAGCAGTTCTTC. It translates to CSAVAGTARDEQFF.